One and the same sample provided the 22 T cell receptor beta chains below, sequenced in a study of blood T cell repertoires in COVID-19 (dated by TCRdb to between 2020 and 2021). Receptor libraries were prepared by the immunoSEQ multiplex PCR assay. TCRdb limited this immuneACCESS table to in-frame rearrangements with V and J called. A share of clones is missing; checked studies link under half to unresolved V genes, and the rest is unexplained. This sample has some 150,000 clones in its table, and about 87% of those were observed once. More than 0.8% of the sample rests with the top ten. The sample consisted of peripheral blood. The receptors were gathered from a woman aged 45-59 years with acute or convalescent COVID-19.

The J gene is TRBJ1-6, the V gene TRBV9; the D gene is possibly TRBD1 (5 bases). CDR3 length equals 16 residues. The V gene's germline CDR1 is SGDLS and CDR2 YYNGEE. The V end lost 2 bases, the J end lost 9 bases, and 18 bases lay between the germline ends. The CDR3, as DNA: TGTGCCAGCAGCGTGGAGGGCCTGGGGGAGGGTTCACCCCTCCACTTT. Protein product: CASSVEGLGEGSPLHF.

A remark on this clone: Other nucleotide sequences from this sample produce the same CDR3. The rearrangement uses TRBV12-3 or TRBV12-4 and TRBJ1-2, with D maybe TRBD1 (5 bases). Trimming removed 5 bases at V and 4 bases at J, with 8 bases between. The CDR3 runs to 12 residues. The CDR3 DNA reads TGTGCCAGCAGTCCTGACAGCTATGGCTACACCTTC. Translating it yields CASSPDSYGYTF.

V usage is TRBV4-1 and J usage is TRBJ2-7; possible D gene TRBD1, 5 bases. The V and J ends lost 0 bases and 3 bases respectively, with 15 bases between them. This CDR3 is built from 16 residues. Germline lookup yields CDR1 MGHRA and CDR2 YSYEKL. CDR3 nucleotides: TGCGCCAGCAGCCAAGATAGAACAGGAATTCTCTACGAGCAGTACTTC. It yields the protein CASSQDRTGILYEQYF.

The table lists this clone with a count of one. V usage is TRBV27 and J usage is TRBJ2-3, with 13 bases that match TRBD2. The J segment lost 2 bases and the V segment lost 5 bases, leaving 4 bases of the junction unmatched. CDR3 length: 16 amino acids. Germline CDR1 reads MNHEY; CDR2 reads SMNVEV (reference sequence). The CDR3 sequence is CASSQGLAGFTDTQYF. CDR3 nucleotide sequence: TGTGCCAGCAGTCAGGGACTAGCGGGATTCACAGATACGCAGTATTTT.

The chain joins TRBV24-1 to TRBJ2-3, with TRBD1 matching over 7 bases. From germline, CDR1 is KGHDR and CDR2 SFDVKD. This CDR3 is built from 14 residues. Trimming took 7 bases from V and 1 from J; bases not matched to a gene: 4. The CDR3 is CATRGTGGTDTQYF. DNA of the CDR3: TGTGCCACCAGGGGCACAGGGGGCACAGATACGCAGTATTTT.

The chain uses TRBV3-1 (or the pseudogene TRBV3-2) and TRBJ1-5; D is ambiguous. V was shortened by 1 base and J by 11 bases, with 15 bases between the two germline ends. The CDR3 extends over 14 amino acids. Germline values: CDR1 LGHDT, CDR2 YNNKEL (reference sequence). The CDR3 is CASSQGDARSAQHF. The CDR3, as DNA: TGTGCCAGCAGCCAAGGAGACGCCAGGTCAGCCCAGCATTTT.

This clone has just a few counts. This rearrangement joins TRBV7-3 to TRBJ2-1; D is possibly TRBD1 (5 bases). Trimming removed 2 bases from V and 3 bases from J, with 5 bases in between. Germline loops: CDR1 SGHTA, CDR2 FQGTGA. The CDR3 is 13 residues long. The chain's CDR3 is CASSLDSYNEQFF. CDR3 DNA sequence: TGTGCCAGCAGCTTAGACAGCTACAATGAGCAGTTCTTC.

The J gene is TRBJ2-7, the V gene TRBV5-1, with D unresolved. Trimming removed 6 bases from V and 2 bases from J, with 9 bases in between. The CDR3 sequence is 12 residues long. CDR1 is SGHRS and CDR2 is YFSETQ in the germline V gene. CDR3 sequence (DNA): TGCGCCAGCACAGACACGGCCTACGAGCAGTACTTC. It yields the protein CASTDTAYEQYF.

This chain uses TRBV7-2 with TRBJ1-2; 8 positions agree with TRBD1. Germline CDR1 SGHTA, CDR2 FQGNSA. V lost 1 base and J lost 0; bases outside the gene matches: 7. The CDR3 is 17 amino acids. DNA of the CDR3: TGTGCCAGCAGCTTAGATTCCGGACAGGGTGCTAACTATGGCTACACCTTC. This encodes CASSLDSGQGANYGYTF.

This chain links TRBV25-1 with TRBJ1-1, with a tentative D call TRBD1 (5 bases). Trimming pared 8 bases from V and 3 bases from J, leaving 13 bases between. The CDR3 consists of 13 residues. Germline CDR1 reads MGHDK; CDR2 reads SYGVNS. CDR3 amino acids: CASCDAGDTEAFF. The CDR3 DNA reads TGTGCCAGCTGCGATGCGGGGGACACTGAAGCTTTCTTT.

As DNA, the CDR3 is TGCGCCAGCGGACTAGGCACAGATACGCAGTATTTT. Translating it yields CASGLGTDTQYF. The chain is built from TRBV10-2 and TRBJ2-3; 7 bases line up with TRBD2. J was trimmed by 1 base and V by 8 bases; bases with no gene match: 0. Germline V gene lookup returns CDR1 WSHSY and CDR2 SAAADI. The length of the CDR3 is 12 residues.

This rearrangement joins TRBV19 to TRBJ1-1, with a weak D call TRBD1 (5 bases). Germline V gene data show CDR1 as LNHDA and CDR2 as SQIVND (reference sequence). V lost 3 bases to trimming and J lost 1 base, with 12 bases between them. The CDR3 has 15 residues. This CDR3 reads CASSMAGRKNTEAFF. The CDR3 region has the DNA TGTGCCAGTAGTATGGCAGGGCGGAAGAACACTGAAGCTTTCTTT.

This clone was seen only a few times. The chain is built from TRBV11-2 and TRBJ1-1, with D tentatively TRBD1 (5 bases). Germline assignment: CDR1 SGHAT and CDR2 FQNNGV. V was cut by 2 bases and J by 1 base, with 11 bases left in between. CDR3 size: 15 residues. The CDR3 spells CASSLSSQGNTEAFF. The CDR3 nucleotides are TGTGCCAGCAGCTTATCCTCCCAGGGGAACACTGAAGCTTTCTTT.

The J gene is TRBJ1-1, the V gene TRBV25-1; a weak D match, TRBD1 (5 bases). V lost 7 bases to trimming and J lost 5 bases, with 20 bases between them. CDR3 length equals 15 residues. Germline V lookup: CDR1 MGHDK, CDR2 SYGVNS. CDR3 sequence: CASTRGGGWRTEAFF. CDR3 nucleotides: TGTGCCAGCACCCGTGGCGGGGGGTGGAGAACTGAAGCTTTCTTT.

V is TRBV6-5 and J is TRBJ2-1, with D possibly TRBD1 on 6 matching bases. The CDR3 contains 14 residues. The V gene lost 5 bases and the J gene lost 2 bases, with 10 bases spanning the gap. The germline V gene encodes CDR1 MNHEY and CDR2 SVGAGI. This chain's CDR3 is CASSPGDPYNEQFF. In DNA form, the CDR3 reads TGTGCCAGCAGTCCAGGGGATCCCTACAATGAGCAGTTCTTC.

The chain is built from TRBV27 and TRBJ2-2, with 10 bases matching TRBD2. The length of the CDR3 is 17 residues. Germline CDR1 and CDR2: MNHEY and SMNVEV (reference sequence). Trimming cost V 6 bases and J 4 bases; bases outside gene matches: 11. This CDR3 reads CASRTTAGGPGTGELFF. The DNA for the CDR3 is TGTGCCAGCAGAACTACAGCGGGAGGGCCGGGCACCGGGGAGCTGTTTTTT.

The V call is TRBV2, the J call TRBJ2-5; D is unresolved. The CDR3 spans 14 residues. Germline lookup yields CDR1 SNHLY and CDR2 FYNNEI. Between the trimmed V and J ends, which lost 2 bases and 3 bases, there was a span of 10 bases. The CDR3 DNA follows: TGTGCCAGCAGTGAAAGTCCCGGTAAAGAGACCCAGTACTTC. This translates into CASSESPGKETQYF.

The chain combines TRBV30 with TRBJ2-7; 9 positions match TRBD2. In germline, CDR1 is GTSNPN, CDR2 SVGIG (reference sequence). With V trimmed by 1 base and J by 6 bases, 4 bases remained unmatched. The CDR3 spans 13 residues. The CDR3 nucleotides read TGTGCCTGGAGTGATGCGGGGGGGTTCGAGCAGTACTTC. Amino acid sequence: CAWSDAGGFEQYF.

The V gene is TRBV5-1, the J gene TRBJ1-6; maybe TRBD1 (5 bases). Germline CDR1 reads SGHRS; CDR2 reads YFSETQ. The V end lost 7 bases, the J end lost 5 bases, and 13 bases lay between the germline ends. The CDR3 totals 14 residues. DNA of the CDR3: TGCGCCAGCGAGGGGAGGCACAATAATTCACCCCTCCACTTT. Translation: CASEGRHNNSPLHF.

The rearrangement uses TRBV7-9 and TRBJ2-2, with D perhaps matching TRBD1 (5 bases). Trimming took 2 bases from V and 1 from J, leaving 14 bases between them. The CDR3 is made up of 17 amino acids. Per germline, CDR1 SEHNR and CDR2 FQNEAQ (reference sequence). CDR3 nucleotide sequence: TGTGCCAGCAGCTTAAAGGGGCGTATCGAGAACACCGGGGAGCTGTTTTTT. It is translated as CASSLKGRIENTGELFF.

The chain uses TRBV18 and TRBJ1-2, with 9 bases that match TRBD1. The CDR3 runs 14 residues. The V and J ends lost 4 bases and 8 bases, in that order; junction bases with no gene match: 8. Germline V gene lookup returns CDR1 KGHSH and CDR2 LQKENI. CDR3 bases: TGTGCCAGCTCACAGAAGGGACAGGGAGGAGGCTACACCTTC. Protein sequence: CASSQKGQGGGYTF.

V gene TRBV9 combines with J gene TRBJ2-6, with D perhaps TRBD2 (6 bases). The CDR3 loop spans 15 amino acids. Germline V gives CDR1 SGDLS, CDR2 YYNGEE. Trimming took off 3 bases at V and 4 bases at J, with 11 bases between the two ends. CDR3 bases: TGTGCCAGCAGCGGAGCGGGTTCCGGGGCCAACGTCCTGACTTTC. This sequence encodes CASSGAGSGANVLTF.